The next 3 T cell receptor beta chains were all read from a single sample in a study of cytomegalovirus exposure and HLA in healthy donors. PCR was performed using 60 Vbeta and 13 Jbeta primers. Measured with immunoSEQ multiplex PCR; TCRdb has only the in-frame clones, and not every one. This listing includes 200,000 to 250,000 clones. The sample consisted of PBMCs. The receptors shown here come from a girl aged 2-9 years in good health and CMV-seropositive.

This chain connects TRBV18 to TRBJ2-1; 12 bases map to TRBD1. Germline trimming cut 2 bases from V and 2 bases from J; bases unmatched to any gene: 1. The CDR3 extends over 16 amino acids. CDR1 and CDR2 from the germline V gene are KGHSH and LQKENI. Written as DNA, the CDR3 is TGTGCCAGCTCACCAAGGGACAGGGGGCCCTACAATGAGCAGTTCTTC. Its protein is CASSPRDRGPYNEQFF.

The chain recombines TRBV15 with TRBJ2-3, with 9 bases that match TRBD2. This CDR3 has 15 amino acids. J lost 1 base, V lost 4 bases, and 3 bases had no gene match. From germline, CDR1 is LNHNV and CDR2 YYDKDF (reference sequence). The CDR3 spells CATSNRTSGTDTQYF. CDR3 sequence (DNA): TGTGCCACCAGCAACAGGACTAGCGGCACAGATACGCAGTATTTT.

The rearrangement joins TRBV6-6 to TRBJ2-7; no clear D. The V gene's germline CDR1 is MNHNY and CDR2 SVGAGI (reference sequence). V was shortened by 2 bases and J by 6 bases, with 5 bases between the two germline ends. The CDR3 consists of 11 residues. CDR3 region: CASSYLGEQYF. For the CDR3, the DNA is TGTGCCAGCAGTTACCTCGGCGAGCAGTACTTC.